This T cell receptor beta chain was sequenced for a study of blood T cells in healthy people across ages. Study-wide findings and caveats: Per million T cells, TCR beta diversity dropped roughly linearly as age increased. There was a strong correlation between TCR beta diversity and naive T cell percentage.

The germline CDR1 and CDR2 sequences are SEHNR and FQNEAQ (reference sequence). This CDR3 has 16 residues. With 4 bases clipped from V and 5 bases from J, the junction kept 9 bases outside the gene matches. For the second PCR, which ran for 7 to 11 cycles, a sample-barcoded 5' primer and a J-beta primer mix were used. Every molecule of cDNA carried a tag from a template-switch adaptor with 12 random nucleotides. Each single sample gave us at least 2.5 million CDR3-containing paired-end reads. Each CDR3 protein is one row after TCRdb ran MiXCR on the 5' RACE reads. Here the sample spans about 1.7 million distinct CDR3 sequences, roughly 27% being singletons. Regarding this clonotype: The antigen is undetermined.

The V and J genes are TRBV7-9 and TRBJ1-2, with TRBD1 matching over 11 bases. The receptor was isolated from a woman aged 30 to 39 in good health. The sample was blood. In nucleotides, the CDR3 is TGTGCCAGCAGCTCGGGACAGGGGGGCATTATATATGGCTACACCTTC. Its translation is CASSSGQGGIIYGYTF.